What follows are 5 T cell receptor beta chains derived from one specimen sequenced in a study of neurological immune-mediated disorders. TCRdb redid the calling of the 5' RACE reads with MiXCR, one entry per CDR3 protein. The repertoire holds about 25,000 distinct CDR3 sequences, with 3.3% as singletons. Sequencing used PBMCs. The receptors stem from a woman aged 30 to 39 with multiple sclerosis.

Sample share makes this clonotype medium-sized. The chain uses TRBV6-2 or TRBV6-3 and TRBJ2-5; 11 nucleotides align to TRBD1. V lost 5 bases and J lost 11; bases outside the gene matches: 10. Germline-derived CDR1 and CDR2 are MNHEY and SVGEGT. CDR3 size: 14 residues. The CDR3 bases are TGTGCCAGCAGTCACCGGGACAGGGGGATGGAGCAGTACTTC. Translation gives CASSHRDRGMEQYF.

This clonotype was counted at least ten times. The rearrangement links TRBV20-1 to TRBJ1-4; D unresolved. V shed 5 bases and J shed 1 base, with 8 bases lying between them. CDR1 and CDR2 (germline): DFQATT, SNEGSKA (reference sequence). CDR3 length: 13 amino acids. The DNA for the CDR3 is TGCAGTGCTGCCAGACGAACTAATGAAAAACTGTTTTTT. Translating gives CSAARRTNEKLFF.

This clonotype occurred many times. The rearrangement links TRBV15 to TRBJ2-3; D possibly corresponds to TRBD2 (5 bases). From germline, CDR1 is LNHNV and CDR2 YYDKDF (reference sequence). V lost 0 bases to trimming and J lost 2 bases, with 12 bases between them. The CDR3 length is 16 residues. The CDR3 region is CATSREYSGVTDTQYF. CDR3 sequence (DNA): TGTGCCACCAGCAGAGAGTACTCCGGGGTCACAGATACGCAGTATTTT.

Points on this clonotype: This could be a read error, since a much larger clone is one nucleotide away. The V call is TRBV7-2, the J call TRBJ1-5; D is unresolved. The CDR3 runs to 15 residues. Germline loops: CDR1 SGHTA, CDR2 FQGNSA. CDR3 region: CASSLIFVGNQPQNF. The CDR3 DNA follows: TGTGCCAGCAGCTTAATTTTTGTCGGCAATCAGCCCCAGAATTTT. The entire variable domain, with the rest obtained from reference TRBV7-2 and TRBJ1-5, is as follows: GAGVSQSPSNKVTEKGKDVELRCDPISGHTALYWYRQSLGQGLEFLIYFQGNSAPDKSGLPSDRFSAERTGGSVSTLTIQRTQQEDSAVYLCASSLIFVGNQPQNFGDGTRLSIL.

This clonotype was found many times. The V gene is TRBV7-2, the J gene TRBJ2-7; no definite D call. The CDR3 length is 13 residues. Trimming left V 2 bases short and J 0 bases short, with 5 bases between. From germline, CDR1 is SGHTA and CDR2 FQGNSA. CDR3 protein: CASSLRASYEQYF. CDR3 nucleotides: TGTGCCAGCAGCTTACGGGCCTCCTACGAGCAGTACTTC.